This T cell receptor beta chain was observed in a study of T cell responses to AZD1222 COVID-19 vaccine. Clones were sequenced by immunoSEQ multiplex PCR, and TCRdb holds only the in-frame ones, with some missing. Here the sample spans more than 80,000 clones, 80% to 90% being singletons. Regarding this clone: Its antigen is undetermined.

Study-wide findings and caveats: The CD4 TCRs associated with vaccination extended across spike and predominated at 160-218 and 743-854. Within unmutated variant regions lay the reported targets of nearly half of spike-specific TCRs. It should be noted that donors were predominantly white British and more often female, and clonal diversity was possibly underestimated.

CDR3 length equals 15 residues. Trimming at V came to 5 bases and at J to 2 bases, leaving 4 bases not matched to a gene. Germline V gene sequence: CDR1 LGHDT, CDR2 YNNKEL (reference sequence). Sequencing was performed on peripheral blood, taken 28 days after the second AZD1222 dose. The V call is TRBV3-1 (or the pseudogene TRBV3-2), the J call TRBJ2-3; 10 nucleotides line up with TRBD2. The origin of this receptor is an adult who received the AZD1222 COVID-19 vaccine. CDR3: CASSVGLAATDTQYF. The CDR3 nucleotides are TGTGCCAGCAGCGTCGGACTAGCGGCCACAGATACGCAGTATTTT.